A single T cell receptor beta chain is shown here with its context. Its antigen is unidentified. Molecular-barcoded quantitative 5'-RACE produced these TCR beta libraries. TCRdb re-derived calls from the 5' RACE reads in MiXCR, one entry per CDR3 protein. The table records roughly 280,000 distinct CDR3 sequences, roughly 20% of them present only once. These data originate in a study of CD8 T cells in ankylosing spondylitis. The study's findings and limits: Several of the motif variants were reported before in synovial fluid and blood from reactive arthritis. From matched ankylosing spondylitis synovial fluid, disease-linked clones were reportedly recovered at significantly enriched levels. In ankylosing spondylitis blood, a motif of seven to nine highly homologous TCR beta variants appeared characteristic.

V was clipped by 0 bases and J by 3 bases; unmatched bases: 3. Looked up from germline, CDR1 is SGHKS and CDR2 is YYEKEE (reference sequence). The CDR3 has 14 amino acids. Sequencing was done on a sample of blood, either unsorted or a sorted T cell fraction (not recorded which). The J gene is TRBJ2-7, the V gene TRBV5-5; 7 bases fit TRBD1. The TCR sequence derives from a male donor with ankylosing spondylitis or in good health (not recorded which). CDR3 amino acids: CASSLGGQNYEQYV. The CDR3 bases are TGTGCCAGCAGCTTGGGGGGACAGAACTACGAGCAGTACGTC.